The 22 T cell receptor beta chains listed next were all sequenced from one sample in a study of human T cells and chemical hapten exposure. Time point indicated: pre-sensitization, week 0. Treatment described: therapeutic diphenylcyclopropenone sensitization with weekly scalp DPC. Each CDR3 protein gets one entry after TCRdb re-called the RACE reads with MiXCR. Of about 93,000 distinct CDR3 sequences in the sample, 8.5% were seen once. The sequenced sample was whole blood, obtained in connection with sensitization to the hapten diphenylcyclopropenone (DPC). Receptors originate from a man in his forties or fifties with alopecia areata. Some clones in this sample may be carry-over from other donors' samples.

The chain uses TRBV12-3 or TRBV12-4 and TRBJ2-3; 9 nucleotides match TRBD2. With V trimmed by 5 bases and J by 2 bases, 8 bases remained unmatched. CDR3 length: 16 residues. CDR3 nucleotides: TGTGCCAGCAGTACAGCGGGAGGACCTACCACAGATACGCAGTATTTT. Translating it yields CASSTAGGPTTDTQYF.

This clonotype was recorded a few times. V and J are TRBV30 and TRBJ2-5; D gene ambiguous. This CDR3 has 12 residues. The V end lost 0 bases, the J end lost 3 bases, and 5 bases lay between the germline ends. Germline CDR1 and CDR2: GTSNPN and SVGIG (reference sequence). The CDR3 is CAWSVVEETQYF. CDR3 bases: TGTGCCTGGAGTGTGGTGGAAGAGACCCAGTACTTC.

This clonotype has more than one count but fewer than ten. V and J are TRBV20-1 and TRBJ1-5; D is unclear. This CDR3 has 13 residues. Germline V gives CDR1 DFQATT, CDR2 SNEGSKA (reference sequence). V lost 2 bases and J 2 bases, leaving 7 bases between the germline ends. CDR3 residues: CSARQDGNQPQHF. The DNA for the CDR3 is TGCAGTGCTAGACAGGACGGCAATCAGCCCCAGCATTTT.

V is TRBV6-6 and J is TRBJ2-1, with 13 bases identical to TRBD2. The ends lost 4 bases at V and 7 bases at J; junction bases unmatched: 7. CDR3 length equals 16 residues. Germline CDR1 is MNHNY and CDR2 is SVGAGI (reference sequence). The CDR3 loop is CASSSPGTSGINEQFF. CDR3 in DNA: TGTGCCAGCAGTTCGCCCGGGACTAGCGGGATTAATGAGCAGTTCTTC.

This clonotype was counted only a few times. The gene calls are TRBV14 and TRBJ1-4; 8 bases match TRBD1. CDR3 size: 20 residues. The germline CDR1 and CDR2 sequences are SGHDN and FVKESK. The V gene end was trimmed by 3 bases and the J gene end by 0 bases; junction bases not matched to a gene: 15. The CDR3 loop is CASSHSDRGHSPATNEKLFF. The CDR3 DNA sequence: TGTGCCAGCAGCCACTCCGACAGGGGCCACTCCCCTGCAACTAATGAAAAACTGTTTTTT.

This chain connects TRBV20-1 to TRBJ2-3, with TRBD2 matching over 8 bases. Losses at the gene ends were 5 bases for V and 0 bases for J; bases not matched to a gene: 4. The CDR3 is 14 amino acids. Germline CDR1 DFQATT, CDR2 SNEGSKA (reference sequence). CDR3 in amino acids: CSAPPSGSTDTQYF. As DNA, the CDR3 is TGCAGTGCTCCTCCTAGCGGGAGCACAGATACGCAGTATTTT.

V usage is TRBV20-1 and J usage is TRBJ2-7, with TRBD1 matching over 9 bases. From germline, CDR1 is DFQATT and CDR2 SNEGSKA (reference sequence). With 3 bases clipped from V and 0 bases from J, the junction kept 6 bases outside the gene matches. This CDR3 has 15 residues. The CDR3 spells CSASSPGQGSYEQYF. CDR3 DNA: TGCAGTGCTAGTTCCCCGGGACAGGGCTCCTACGAGCAGTACTTC.

The V and J genes are TRBV29-1 and TRBJ2-1; 12 bases align to TRBD2. Germline V gives CDR1 SQVTM, CDR2 ANQGSEA. V was pared by 1 base and J by 7 bases, with 8 bases of the junction left unmatched. This CDR3 is 16 amino acids long. CDR3 amino acids: CSVEGVTSGSLNEQFF. In DNA form, the CDR3 reads TGCAGCGTTGAAGGGGTGACTAGCGGGAGTTTAAATGAGCAGTTCTTC.

This clonotype was picked up many times. This rearrangement joins TRBV20-1 to TRBJ2-3, with TRBD2 identical over 10 bases. The J segment lost 3 bases and the V segment lost 5 bases, leaving 2 bases of the junction unmatched. Looked up from germline, CDR1 is DFQATT and CDR2 is SNEGSKA (reference sequence). CDR3 length: 13 amino acids. The CDR3 region has the DNA TGCAGTGCTTTTAGCGGGAGGACAGATACGCAGTATTTT. Its protein product is CSAFSGRTDTQYF.

This clonotype has more than one count but fewer than ten. The V and J genes are TRBV9 and TRBJ2-7; D perhaps matches TRBD1 (6 bases). Trimming removed 0 bases at V and 3 bases at J, with 13 bases between. Germline V CDR1 and CDR2: SGDLS, YYNGEE. The CDR3 is 15 residues long. The CDR3 nucleotides read TGTGCCAGCAGCGTAGCTCCGAGACAGGACTACGAGCAGTACTTC. The encoded protein is CASSVAPRQDYEQYF. Combining the CDR3 with reference TRBV9 and TRBJ2-7 gives the whole variable domain DSGVTQTPKHLITATGQRVTLRCSPRSGDLSVYWYQQSLDQGLQFLIQYYNGEERAKGNILERFSAQQFPDLHSELNLSSLELGDSALYFCASSVAPRQDYEQYFGPGTRLTVT.

This clonotype was detected a few times. The rearrangement uses TRBV20-1 and TRBJ2-7; 9 bases are a match to TRBD1. The V gene end was trimmed by 0 bases and the J gene end by 4 bases; junction bases not matched to a gene: 19. The CDR3 loop spans 19 amino acids. The germline gives CDR1 DFQATT, CDR2 SNEGSKA (reference sequence). The CDR3 sequence: CSARDDSRQGGVPTYEQYF. CDR3 DNA sequence: TGCAGTGCTAGAGATGATAGTCGACAGGGGGGCGTCCCGACATACGAGCAGTACTTC.

This clonotype was counted many times. The chain joins TRBV6-5 to TRBJ2-4, with D possibly matching TRBD1 (6 bases). Looked up from germline, CDR1 is MNHEY and CDR2 is SVGAGI. V was clipped by 0 bases and J by 8 bases, with 8 bases between them. The CDR3 runs to 13 residues. As DNA, the CDR3 is TGTGCCAGCAGTTACTCGAGGGGGTACATTCAGTACTTC. This translates into CASSYSRGYIQYF.

This clonotype appeared a few times. This sequence joins TRBV25-1 and TRBJ1-5, with D perhaps matching TRBD1 (6 bases). With 11 bases removed from V and 9 bases from J, the gap between germline ends came to 20 bases. There are 13 residues in the CDR3. The germline V gene encodes CDR1 MGHDK and CDR2 SYGVNS. CDR3 nucleotide sequence: TGTGCCTCGACAGGAATAGGTCCGGGGCCCCAGCATTTT. This gives the protein CASTGIGPGPQHF.

This clonotype showed up many times. V usage is TRBV5-6 and J usage is TRBJ2-7; tentative D call: TRBD2 (5 bases). This CDR3 is built from 15 residues. Trimming removed 6 bases from V and 2 bases from J, with 18 bases in between. In germline, CDR1 is SGHDT, CDR2 YYEEEE. For the CDR3, the DNA is TGTGCCAGCAACCGGGGTCCCGAGGGAACCTACGAGCAGTACTTC. Its translation: CASNRGPEGTYEQYF.

This clonotype was recorded many times. V is TRBV7-3 and J is TRBJ2-1; D uncertain. Germline-derived CDR1 and CDR2 are SGHTA and FQGTGA. This CDR3 has 13 residues. The V end was cut by 1 base, the J end by 10 bases, with 11 bases between. Here the CDR3 reads CASSLIPRTEQFF. CDR3 sequence (DNA): TGTGCCAGCAGCTTAATCCCCCGGACCGAGCAGTTCTTC. Full variable domain (missing parts from reference TRBV7-3 and TRBJ2-1): GAGVSQTPSNKVTEKGKYVELRCDPISGHTALYWYRQSLGQGPEFLIYFQGTGAADDSGLPNDRFFAVRPEGSVSTLKIQRTERGDSAVYLCASSLIPRTEQFFGPGTRLTVL.

The chain is built from TRBV20-1 and TRBJ2-3, with 8 bases that match TRBD2. V gave up 4 bases and J gave up 2 bases; unmatched junction bases: 5. Germline CDR1 reads DFQATT; CDR2 reads SNEGSKA (reference sequence). The CDR3 sequence is 14 residues long. CDR3 protein: CSATLAENTDTQYF. DNA of the CDR3: TGCAGTGCTACACTAGCGGAAAACACAGATACGCAGTATTTT.

The chain is built from TRBV19 and TRBJ1-2; TRBD1 is a possible D gene (5 bases). Germline values: CDR1 LNHDA, CDR2 SQIVND (reference sequence). There are 16 residues in the CDR3. Trimming took off 7 bases at V and 3 bases at J, with 21 bases between the two ends. CDR3 nucleotide sequence: TGTGCCAGTACCCAAATTGGGGGGGTCGGCGACTATGGCTACACCTTC. This codes for CASTQIGGVGDYGYTF.

This clonotype was picked up a small number of times. In DNA, the CDR3 is TGTGCCACCAGTGCAAACAGCAATCAGCCCCAGCATTTT. Its translation: CATSANSNQPQHF. The V and J genes are TRBV24-1 and TRBJ1-5; D is uncertain. Germline CDR1 and CDR2: KGHDR and SFDVKD. Trimming shortened V by 5 bases and J by 1 base, and 5 bases separated the two germline ends. This CDR3 spans 13 amino acids.

The chain uses TRBV5-6 and TRBJ2-1, with TRBD2 identical over 7 bases. The CDR3 length is 12 residues. V dropped 4 bases and J dropped 8; count of bases not matched to a gene: 3. Germline-derived CDR1 and CDR2 are SGHDT and YYEEEE. The CDR3 protein is CASSPGRDEQFF. The DNA of the CDR3 is TGTGCCAGCAGCCCAGGGAGGGATGAGCAGTTCTTC.

This clonotype came up a few times. This chain uses TRBV28 with TRBJ2-5, with 7 positions matching TRBD1. J was trimmed by 2 bases and V by 3 bases; bases with no gene match: 18. Per germline, CDR1 MDHEN and CDR2 SYDVKM. The CDR3 has 19 amino acids. The CDR3 reads CASSFPGQVTWPLQETQYF. CDR3 nucleotide sequence: TGTGCCAGCAGTTTCCCTGGACAGGTGACATGGCCCTTACAAGAGACCCAGTACTTC.

This clonotype occurred a few times. V usage is TRBV18 and J usage is TRBJ2-1, with a possible D match to TRBD2 (6 bases). CDR1 and CDR2 from the germline V gene are KGHSH and LQKENI. V was trimmed by 3 bases and J by 1 base, leaving 10 bases between them. The CDR3 runs 15 residues. CDR3: CASSPLRDSYNEQFF. For the CDR3, the DNA is TGTGCCAGCTCACCGTTGCGGGATTCCTACAATGAGCAGTTCTTC. Full variable domain (rest looked up from reference TRBV18 and TRBJ2-1): NAGVMQNPRHLVRRRGQEARLRCSPMKGHSHVYWYRQLPEEGLKFMVYLQKENIIDESGMPKERFSAEFPKEGPSILRIQQVVRGDSAAYFCASSPLRDSYNEQFFGPGTRLTVL.

The rearrangement links TRBV14 to TRBJ2-5; D unresolved. CDR3 length equals 13 residues. Trimming pared 4 bases from V and 2 bases from J, leaving 8 bases between. Germline CDR1 reads SGHDN; CDR2 reads FVKESK. The CDR3 loop is CASSRKVQETQYF. In nucleotides, the CDR3 is TGTGCCAGCAGCCGGAAGGTTCAAGAGACCCAGTACTTC.